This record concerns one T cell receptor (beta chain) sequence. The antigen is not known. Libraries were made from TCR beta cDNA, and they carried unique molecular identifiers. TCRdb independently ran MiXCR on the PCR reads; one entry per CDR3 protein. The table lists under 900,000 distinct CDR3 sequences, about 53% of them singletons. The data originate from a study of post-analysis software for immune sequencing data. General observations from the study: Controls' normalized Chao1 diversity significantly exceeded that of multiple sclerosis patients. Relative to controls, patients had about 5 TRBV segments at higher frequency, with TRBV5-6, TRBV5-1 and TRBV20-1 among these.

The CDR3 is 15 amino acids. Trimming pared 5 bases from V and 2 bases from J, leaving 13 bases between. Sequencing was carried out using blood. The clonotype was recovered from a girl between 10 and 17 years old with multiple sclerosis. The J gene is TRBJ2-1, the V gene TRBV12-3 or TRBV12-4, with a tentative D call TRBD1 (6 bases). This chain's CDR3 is CASSKLDSPYNEQFF. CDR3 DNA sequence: TGTGCCAGCAGTAAACTGGACAGTCCCTACAATGAGCAGTTCTTC.